The source of this TCR beta chain is a study of T cell responses to AZD1222 COVID-19 vaccine. Details on this clone: As yet, its antigen is unknown.

Data came from immunoSEQ multiplex PCR; TCRdb stores just in-frame clones and leaves some out. The data contain more than 95,000 clones, 92% of them singletons. This CDR3 is built from 15 residues. The study's findings and limits: White British ancestry dominated among donors, who included more females, and clonal diversity was possibly underestimated. Spike-specific TCR breadth and depth rose after two AZD1222 doses. Across the whole spike, CD4 TCRs peaked at regions 160-218 and 743-854.

The source material was peripheral blood, sampled 28 days after the second AZD1222 dose. The source of this sequence is an adult who received the AZD1222 COVID-19 vaccine. The chain links TRBV21-1 to TRBJ1-5. TRBV21-1 is flagged as a pseudogene. CDR3 nucleotides: TGTGCCAGCAGCAAGACCACCGTGGAGCCCTGGACCCAGCATTTT. This encodes CASSKTTVEPWTQHF.